What follows are 27 T cell receptor beta chains derived from one specimen sequenced in a study of siplizumab effects on memory and regulatory T cells. The method was immunoSEQ multiplex PCR; TCRdb's version includes in-frame clones alone and lacks a portion of them. This table has about 100,000 clones, 94% appearing once. Sequencing used non-Treg CD4+ T cells sorted from blood. The receptor source for this set is a human donor in good health.

CDR3 nucleotide sequence: TGTGCCTTGGGACTAGCGGGACTGGAGACCCAGTACTTC. Translating gives CALGLAGLETQYF. The chain recombines TRBV30 with TRBJ2-5, with TRBD2 identical over 13 bases. The V gene end was trimmed by 7 bases and the J gene end by 5 bases; junction bases not matched to a gene: 4. Per germline, CDR1 GTSNPN and CDR2 SVGIG (reference sequence). The CDR3 length is 13 residues.

The V call is TRBV5-1, the J call TRBJ2-7, with D perhaps matching TRBD2 (6 bases). The V end was cut by 3 bases, the J end by 0 bases, with 25 bases between. CDR1 SGHRS and CDR2 YFSETQ come from the germline V gene. The CDR3 is made up of 19 amino acids. The CDR3 region has the DNA TGCGCCAGCAGCTGGGTTAGTAGCGGAAACCCCGCGAACTCCTACGAGCAGTACTTC. This sequence encodes CASSWVSSGNPANSYEQYF.

This rearrangement joins TRBV14 to TRBJ1-5, with TRBD1 as a possible D gene (5 bases). Between the trimmed V and J ends, which lost 5 bases and 4 bases, there was a span of 12 bases. The CDR3 is 14 residues long. From germline, CDR1 is SGHDN and CDR2 FVKESK. This CDR3 reads CASSSRDSNQPQHF. The DNA for the CDR3 is TGTGCCAGCAGCTCTCGAGACAGTAATCAGCCCCAGCATTTT.

DNA of the CDR3: TGTGCCAGCAGCAACTCCTTCGGGGACCGGGGGCGAGAGACCCAGTACTTC. Its translation: CASSNSFGDRGRETQYF. The chain joins TRBV21-1 to TRBJ2-5. TRBV21-1 is recorded as a pseudogene. This CDR3 is 17 amino acids long.

In this sample, this clone turned up once. The chain has TRBV7-9 and TRBJ2-1, with D possibly being TRBD2 (5 bases). Trimming took off 5 bases at V and 13 bases at J, with 24 bases between the two ends. Germline-derived CDR1 and CDR2 are SEHNR and FQNEAQ (reference sequence). This CDR3 contains 15 residues. This chain's CDR3 is CASSKIQFPAVGQFF. The CDR3 nucleotides are TGTGCCAGCAGCAAGATCCAGTTCCCAGCGGTGGGACAGTTCTTC.

CDR3: CASTAVTSFRYEQYF. DNA of the CDR3: TGTGCCAGCACCGCCGTGACTAGTTTTCGGTACGAGCAGTACTTC. This rearrangement joins TRBV6-5 to TRBJ2-7; a weak D match, TRBD2 (6 bases). V lost 7 bases and J lost 4, with 20 bases in between. From germline, CDR1 is MNHEY and CDR2 SVGAGI. CDR3 length: 15 residues.

The chain has TRBV25-1 and TRBJ2-3, with a possible D match to TRBD2 (6 bases). The CDR3 consists of 15 residues. Trimming removed 4 bases at V and 0 bases at J, with 11 bases between. The V gene's germline CDR1 is MGHDK and CDR2 SYGVNS. The chain's CDR3 is CASSVSLASTDTQYF. The CDR3 DNA follows: TGTGCCAGCAGTGTATCACTAGCTAGCACAGATACGCAGTATTTT.

V is TRBV5-1 and J is TRBJ2-2; possible D gene TRBD1, 6 bases. This CDR3 is built from 17 residues. The germline V gene has CDR1 SGHRS and CDR2 YFSETQ. Deletions cut 0 bases from V and 3 bases from J, with 15 bases between. In DNA, the CDR3 is TGCGCCAGCAGCTTGGGGAACCTGGGGGCGGACACCGGGGAGCTGTTTTTT. Translated: CASSLGNLGADTGELFF.

This chain connects TRBV5-1 to TRBJ2-3; D is ambiguous. This CDR3 is built from 14 residues. V lost 3 bases, J lost 3 bases, and 11 bases lay in between. The germline gives CDR1 SGHRS, CDR2 YFSETQ. CDR3 loop: CASSWRASTDTQYF. The CDR3 coding sequence is TGCGCCAGCAGCTGGAGAGCTAGTACAGATACGCAGTATTTT. Full variable domain (remainder filled in from reference TRBV5-1 and TRBJ2-3): KAGVTQTPRYLIKTRGQQVTLSCSPISGHRSVSWYQQTPGQGLQFLFEYFSETQRNKGNFPGRFSGRQFSNSRSEMNVSTLELGDSALYLCASSWRASTDTQYFGPGTRLTVL.

The chain employs TRBV6-6 and TRBJ2-2, with 12 bases that match TRBD2. The CDR3 runs 14 residues. The germline gives CDR1 MNHNY, CDR2 SVGAGI (reference sequence). V lost 11 bases, J lost 2 bases, and 3 bases stayed unmatched. The chain's CDR3 is CAGLAGLNTGELFF. The DNA for the CDR3 is TGTGCCGGACTAGCGGGACTAAACACCGGGGAGCTGTTTTTT.

This clone was counted a single time. The chain has TRBV18 and TRBJ2-5; D might be TRBD1 (5 bases). The CDR3 is made up of 13 amino acids. Germline CDR1 is KGHSH and CDR2 is LQKENI. V was clipped by 3 bases and J by 3 bases, with 8 bases between them. Here the CDR3 reads CASSPAREETQYF. In nucleotides, the CDR3 is TGTGCCAGCTCACCGGCCAGGGAAGAGACCCAGTACTTC.

The V gene is TRBV5-4, the J gene TRBJ2-6; TRBD2 matches at 7 bases. Germline V gene sequence: CDR1 SGHNT, CDR2 YYREEE (reference sequence). This CDR3 is built from 16 residues. V shed 3 bases and J 0 bases; nucleotides not matched to a gene: 3. CDR3 residues: CASSSAGDSGANVLTF. The CDR3 bases are TGTGCCAGCAGCTCCGCGGGGGACTCTGGGGCCAACGTCCTGACTTTC. Combining the CDR3 with reference TRBV5-4 and TRBJ2-6 gives the whole variable domain ETGVTQSPTHLIKTRGQQVTLRCSSQSGHNTVSWYQQALGQGPQFIFQYYREEENGRGNFPPRFSGLQFPNYSSELNVNALELDDSALYLCASSSAGDSGANVLTFGAGSRLTVL.

The chain has TRBV7-9 and TRBJ1-3; 7 bases map to TRBD1. Losses at the gene ends were 5 bases for V and 4 bases for J; bases not matched to a gene: 20. The germline CDR1 and CDR2 sequences are SEHNR and FQNEAQ (reference sequence). The CDR3 has 19 residues. In nucleotides, the CDR3 is TGTGCCAGCAGCCCCGCCCGTTACAGGGGTAGGTTCGAGGGAAACACCATATATTTT. Its translation is CASSPARYRGRFEGNTIYF.

This chain joins TRBV19 and TRBJ2-5; 7 bases map to TRBD1. This CDR3 contains 14 residues. The germline gives CDR1 LNHDA, CDR2 SQIVND (reference sequence). J was trimmed by 1 base and V by 4 bases; bases with no gene match: 3. The CDR3 reads CASSKTGTQETQYF. CDR3 DNA: TGTGCCAGTAGTAAGACAGGGACCCAAGAGACCCAGTACTTC. The entire variable domain, with the rest obtained from reference TRBV19 and TRBJ2-5, is as follows: DGGITQSPKYLFRKEGQNVTLSCEQNLNHDAMYWYRQDPGQGLRLIYYSQIVNDFQKGDIAEGYSVSREKKESFPLTVTSAQKNPTAFYLCASSKTGTQETQYFGPGTRLLVL.

The chain recombines TRBV11-2 with TRBJ2-5, with 16 bases aligning to TRBD2. The CDR3 covers 17 residues. The J segment lost 4 bases and the V segment lost 4 bases, leaving 6 bases of the junction unmatched. CDR1 and CDR2 from the germline V gene are SGHAT and FQNNGV. CDR3 sequence (DNA): TGTGCCAGCAGCTCCGGGACTAGCGGGAGGGCTGGAGAGACCCAGTACTTC. Its protein product is CASSSGTSGRAGETQYF.

J is TRBJ2-7 and V is TRBV4-1; D remains unclear. The germline V gene encodes CDR1 MGHRA and CDR2 YSYEKL. V lost 3 bases and J 6 bases, leaving 9 bases between the germline ends. The CDR3 runs to 12 residues. CDR3 bases: TGCGCCAGCAGCCAGACGGAAAGCGAGCAGTACTTC. It is translated as CASSQTESEQYF.

Concerning this clone itself: The junction does not match germline at one end; this may be a read error. J is TRBJ2-7 and V is TRBV5-4; either TRBD1 or TRBD2 may fit D (5 bases each). This CDR3 region has 16 residues. Germline loops: CDR1 SGHNT, CDR2 YYREEE (reference sequence). The CDR3 DNA reads TGCGCCAGCAGCCAAGACAGACTGGGGAGCTCCTACGAGCAGTACTTC. It is translated as CASSQDRLGSSYEQYF.

The CDR3 spells CASSLGGLETGELFF. DNA for the CDR3: TGTGCCAGCAGCTTAGGGGGTCTGGAGACCGGGGAGCTGTTTTTT. The rearrangement links TRBV9 to TRBJ2-2; D perhaps matches TRBD1 (6 bases). The germline V gene has CDR1 SGDLS and CDR2 YYNGEE. This CDR3 region has 15 residues. V lost 4 bases, J lost 5 bases, and 15 bases lay in between.

The chain uses TRBV6-1 and TRBJ2-2; D not certain. V lost 7 bases and J 2 bases, leaving 5 bases between the germline ends. In germline, CDR1 is MNHNS, CDR2 SASEGT. The CDR3 spans 12 residues. DNA of the CDR3: TGTGCCAGCACTCTCAACACCGGGGAGCTGTTTTTT. It is translated as CASTLNTGELFF.

V gene TRBV11-1 combines with J gene TRBJ2-5, with 12 nucleotides matching TRBD2. TRBJ2-7 matches the DNA end more closely, so the J call is doubtful. Germline V CDR1 and CDR2: SGHAT, FQDESV (reference sequence). The CDR3 sequence is 16 residues long. CDR3 in amino acids: CASSLVLAGGPHEQYF. The CDR3 DNA reads as TGTGCCAGCAGCTTGGTCCTAGCGGGAGGGCCCCACGAGCAGTACTTC.

The V gene is TRBV19, the J gene TRBJ2-3, with 7 nucleotides matching TRBD2. CDR1 is LNHDA, CDR2 SQIVND, per germline (reference sequence). Trimming removed 5 bases from V and 2 bases from J; junction bases left unmatched: 4. This CDR3 comprises 14 residues. For the CDR3, the DNA is TGTGCCAGTAGTTTTGGACTAGACACAGATACGCAGTATTTT. Encoded protein: CASSFGLDTDTQYF.

This chain joins TRBV2 and TRBJ1-5; no definite D call. CDR1 SNHLY and CDR2 FYNNEI come from the germline V gene. The CDR3 length is 16 residues. Trimming pared 5 bases from V and 6 bases from J, leaving 20 bases between. The CDR3 nucleotides are TGTGCCAGCAGTAGGGTAGCAGGAATCGATGTTCAGCCCCAGCATTTT. Translation gives CASSRVAGIDVQPQHF.

The chain is built from TRBV9 and TRBJ2-3; D might be TRBD1 (6 bases). CDR1 and CDR2 from the germline V gene are SGDLS and YYNGEE. V was cut by 4 bases and J by 0 bases, with 24 bases left in between. The CDR3 runs 19 residues. In nucleotides, the CDR3 is TGTGCCAGCAGCCCTACCCCCCAGGGGATACCCTCTAGCACAGATACGCAGTATTTT. Its protein is CASSPTPQGIPSSTDTQYF.

This rearrangement joins TRBV5-1 to TRBJ2-4; D might be TRBD2 (6 bases). Germline values: CDR1 SGHRS, CDR2 YFSETQ. Trimming removed 1 base from V and 0 bases from J, with 11 bases in between. The CDR3 totals 16 residues. Here the CDR3 DNA reads TGCGCCAGCAGCTTGTCGGGGGACCTAGCCAAAAACATTCAGTACTTC. Translating gives CASSLSGDLAKNIQYF.

V is TRBV6-1 and J is TRBJ2-1, with 16 bases fitting TRBD2. The CDR3 is made up of 18 amino acids. Germline CDR1 and CDR2: MNHNS and SASEGT. V was clipped by 4 bases and J by 7 bases; unmatched bases: 10. CDR3 DNA: TGTGCCAGCAGTGCGGGACTAGCGGGAGGGCCTCAAGAAAATGAGCAGTTCTTC. Amino acid sequence: CASSAGLAGGPQENEQFF.

The J gene is TRBJ1-3, the V gene TRBV28, with 7 positions matching TRBD1. CDR1 is MDHEN and CDR2 is SYDVKM in the germline V gene. After removal of 2 bases from V and 7 bases from J, the junction contained 5 bases not matched to a gene. The CDR3 is made up of 14 amino acids. CDR3 protein: CASSLGGGANTIYF. CDR3 coding DNA: TGTGCCAGCAGTTTAGGAGGGGGCGCGAACACCATATATTTT.

The V gene is TRBV19, the J gene TRBJ2-3, with D hard to call. Germline V gene data show CDR1 as LNHDA and CDR2 as SQIVND (reference sequence). There are 15 residues in the CDR3. V lost 3 bases, J lost 3 bases, and 13 bases lay in between. The CDR3 coding sequence is TGTGCCAGTAGTATTGCATCGGGCCATACAGATACGCAGTATTTT. Protein sequence: CASSIASGHTDTQYF.